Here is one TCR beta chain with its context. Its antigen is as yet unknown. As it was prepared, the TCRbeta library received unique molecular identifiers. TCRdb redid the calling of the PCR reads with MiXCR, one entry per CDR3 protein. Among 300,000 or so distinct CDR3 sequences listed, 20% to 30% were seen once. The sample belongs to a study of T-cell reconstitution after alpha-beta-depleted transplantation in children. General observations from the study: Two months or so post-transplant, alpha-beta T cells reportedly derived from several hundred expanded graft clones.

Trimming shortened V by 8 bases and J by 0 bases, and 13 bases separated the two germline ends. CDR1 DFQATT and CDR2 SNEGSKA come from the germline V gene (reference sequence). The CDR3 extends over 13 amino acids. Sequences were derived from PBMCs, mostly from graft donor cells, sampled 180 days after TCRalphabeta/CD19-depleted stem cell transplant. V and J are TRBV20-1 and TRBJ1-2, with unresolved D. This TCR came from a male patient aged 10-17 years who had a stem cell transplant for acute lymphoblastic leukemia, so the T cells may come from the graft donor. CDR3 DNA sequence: TGCAGTCCTTCGGACGGTACTAACTATGGCTACACCTTC. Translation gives CSPSDGTNYGYTF.